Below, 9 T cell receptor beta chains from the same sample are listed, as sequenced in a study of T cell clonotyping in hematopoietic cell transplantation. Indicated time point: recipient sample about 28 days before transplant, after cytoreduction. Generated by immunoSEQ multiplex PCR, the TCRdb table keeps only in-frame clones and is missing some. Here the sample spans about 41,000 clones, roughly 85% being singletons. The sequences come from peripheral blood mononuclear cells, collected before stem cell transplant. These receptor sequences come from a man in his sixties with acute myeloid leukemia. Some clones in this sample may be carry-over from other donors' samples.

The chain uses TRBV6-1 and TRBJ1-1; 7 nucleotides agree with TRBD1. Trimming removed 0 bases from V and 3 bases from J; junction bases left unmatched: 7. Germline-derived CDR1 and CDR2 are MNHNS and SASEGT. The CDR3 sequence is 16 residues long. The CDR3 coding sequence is TGTGCCAGCAGTGAAGCGGGCTGGCAGGGGGACACTGAAGCTTTCTTT. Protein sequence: CASSEAGWQGDTEAFF.

For the CDR3, the DNA is TGTGCCAGCAGTTTGGGTAGGGCGAGATCGGAGACCCAGTACTTC. Translation: CASSLGRARSETQYF. The V and J genes are TRBV27 and TRBJ2-5; D remains unclear. The CDR3 sequence is 15 residues long. Deletions cut 3 bases from V and 5 bases from J, with 16 bases between. Germline V lookup: CDR1 MNHEY, CDR2 SMNVEV (reference sequence).

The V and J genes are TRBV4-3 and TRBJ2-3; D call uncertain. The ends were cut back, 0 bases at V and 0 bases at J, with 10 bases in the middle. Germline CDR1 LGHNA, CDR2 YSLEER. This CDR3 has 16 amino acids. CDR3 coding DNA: TGCGCCAGCAGCCAAGATCCCAACCCCAGCACAGATACGCAGTATTTT. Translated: CASSQDPNPSTDTQYF.

Written as DNA, the CDR3 is TGCGCCAGCAGCTTGGAGGGAGGGGAGGATGGCTACACCTTC. This gives the protein CASSLEGGEDGYTF. The chain links TRBV5-1 to TRBJ1-2; possible D gene TRBD1, 5 bases. The germline gives CDR1 SGHRS, CDR2 YFSETQ. CDR3 length equals 14 residues. The V end was cut by 0 bases, the J end by 6 bases, with 12 bases between.

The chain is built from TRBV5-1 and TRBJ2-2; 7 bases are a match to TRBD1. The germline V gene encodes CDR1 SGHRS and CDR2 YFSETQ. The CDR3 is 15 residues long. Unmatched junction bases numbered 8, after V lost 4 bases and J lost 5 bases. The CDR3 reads CASSQRQGRTGELFF. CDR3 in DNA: TGCGCCAGCAGCCAGAGACAGGGTCGGACCGGGGAGCTGTTTTTT.

This chain's CDR3 is CASSQRGGQYGYTF. The DNA of the CDR3 is TGTGCCAGCAGCCAACGGGGGGGTCAATATGGCTACACCTTC. The chain couples TRBV14 to TRBJ1-2, with a possible D match to TRBD1 (5 bases). Trimming removed 2 bases at V and 5 bases at J, with 12 bases between. Germline CDR1 is SGHDN and CDR2 is FVKESK. The CDR3 is made up of 14 amino acids.

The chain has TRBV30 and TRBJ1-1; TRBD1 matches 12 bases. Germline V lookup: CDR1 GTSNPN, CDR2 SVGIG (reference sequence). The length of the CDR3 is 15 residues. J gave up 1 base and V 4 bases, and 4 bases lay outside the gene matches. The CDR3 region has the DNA TGTGCCTGGAATGGGACAGGGGGCGGGAACACTGAAGCTTTCTTT. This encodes CAWNGTGGGNTEAFF.

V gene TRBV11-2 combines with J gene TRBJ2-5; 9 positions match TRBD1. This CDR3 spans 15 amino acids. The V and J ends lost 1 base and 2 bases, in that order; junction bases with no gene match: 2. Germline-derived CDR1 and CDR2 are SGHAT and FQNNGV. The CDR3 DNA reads TGTGCCAGCAGCTTAGGACAGGGGGAGCAAGAGACCCAGTACTTC. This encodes CASSLGQGEQETQYF.

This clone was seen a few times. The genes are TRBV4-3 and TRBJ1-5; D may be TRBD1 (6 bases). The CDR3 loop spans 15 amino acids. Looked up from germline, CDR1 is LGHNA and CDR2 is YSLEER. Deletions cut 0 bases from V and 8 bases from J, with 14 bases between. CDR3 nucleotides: TGCGCCAGCAGCCAAGATCAGGGGCAGGATAAGCCCCAGCATTTT. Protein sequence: CASSQDQGQDKPQHF.